The 21 T cell receptor beta chains in this list originate from one sample, sequenced in a study of T cells in Graves' hyperthyroidism and ophthalmopathy. The CDR3 regions of TCR beta were amplified from RNA transcripts. An initial round of RT-PCR targeting the TCR CDR3 relied on the HTBI primer set. A single record per CDR3 protein comes from TCRdb applying MiXCR to the multiplex PCR reads. The profile shows hundreds of thousands of distinct CDR3 sequences, 45% of them singletons. Sample: peripheral blood or thyroid tissue (not recorded which). Receptors originate from an adult man with Graves' disease, either hyperthyroidism or ophthalmopathy (not recorded which).

This clonotype came up once. This chain links TRBV25-1 with TRBJ1-2; D is undetermined. This CDR3 region has 14 residues. Germline CDR1 reads MGHDK; CDR2 reads SYGVNS. Trimming took 4 bases from V and 8 from J, leaving 17 bases between them. Here the CDR3 DNA reads TGTGCCAGCAGTGCACCGACGGTTCCCGGGGGCTACACCTTC. It translates to CASSAPTVPGGYTF.

The chain uses TRBV5-5 and TRBJ1-1; D is possibly TRBD1 (5 bases). The CDR3 contains 15 residues. Germline V gene sequence: CDR1 SGHKS, CDR2 YYEKEE (reference sequence). V was cut by 5 bases and J by 3 bases, with 17 bases left in between. This chain's CDR3 is CASRPGAFGDTEAFF. The CDR3, as DNA: TGTGCCAGCAGACCCGGGGCTTTCGGGGACACTGAAGCTTTCTTT.

CDR3 DNA: TGTGCCAGCAGTGAAGCGCACAGGGCTGATGGCTACACCTTC. Its translation: CASSEAHRADGYTF. The chain carries TRBV2 and TRBJ1-2, with D possibly TRBD1 on 6 matching bases. Germline CDR1 reads SNHLY; CDR2 reads FYNNEI. Trimming cost V 0 bases and J 6 bases, with 11 bases left between them. The CDR3 sequence is 14 residues long. The variable domain in full, completed from reference TRBV2 and TRBJ1-2, reads EPEVTQTPSHQVTQMGQEVILRCVPISNHLYFYWYRQILGQKVEFLVSFYNNEISEKSEIFDDQFSVERPDGSNFTLKIRSTKLEDSAMYFCASSEAHRADGYTFGSGTRLTVV.

The chain combines TRBV29-1 with TRBJ2-7; D call uncertain. This CDR3 has 12 residues. From germline, CDR1 is SQVTM and CDR2 ANQGSEA. V was trimmed by 2 bases and J by 3 bases, leaving 8 bases between them. CDR3: CSVESGVYEQYF. The CDR3 nucleotides read TGCAGCGTTGAATCTGGTGTCTACGAGCAGTACTTC.

To note about this clonotype: The missing conserved phenylalanine or tryptophan at the end of this CDR3 makes a read error likely. The J gene is TRBJ2-7, the V gene TRBV7-9; 12 bases are a match to TRBD2. The CDR3 is 15 amino acids. The ends lost 4 bases at V and 2 bases at J; junction bases unmatched: 3. CDR1 and CDR2 (germline): SEHNR, FQNEAQ (reference sequence). The CDR3 nucleotides are TGTGCCAGCAGCTCGAGACTAGCGGGGGCCTACGAGCAGTACCTC. Encoded protein: CASSSRLAGAYEQYL.

Ten or more counts support this clonotype. The chain has TRBV14 and TRBJ1-1; no reliable D call. The germline V gene has CDR1 SGHDN and CDR2 FVKESK. Trimming left V 4 bases short and J 1 base short, with 10 bases between. This CDR3 is built from 14 residues. CDR3 coding DNA: TGTGCCAGCAGCCGCCTGGGCACGAACACTGAAGCTTTCTTT. Translation: CASSRLGTNTEAFF.

Comments on this clonotype: The final CDR3 position lacks the conserved phenylalanine or tryptophan, pointing to a likely read error. No DNA is shown, since the ends of the CDR3 on it are uncertain; the CDR3 is the one TCRdb lists. This chain connects TRBV7-8 to TRBJ1-4; the DNA was not compared with TRBD1, the D call given in the table. The CDR3 length is 8 residues, termini included. Germline-derived CDR1 and CDR2 are SGHVS and FQNEAQ. CDR3 residues: CASSPGTG.

The genes are TRBV7-8 and TRBJ1-5, with 8 bases that match TRBD1. The CDR3 length is 14 residues. Germline CDR1 reads SGHVS; CDR2 reads FQNEAQ. V lost 8 bases and J lost 8; bases outside the gene matches: 11. CDR3 amino acids: CASGTGTGGEPQHF. The DNA for the CDR3 is TGTGCCAGCGGCACCGGGACAGGTGGGGAGCCCCAGCATTTT.

Only a few counts were recorded for this clonotype. Compared with germline, one end of the junction differs, possibly owing to a read error. The V gene is TRBV7-3, the J gene TRBJ2-5, with 12 positions matching TRBD1. This CDR3 is 16 amino acids long. Per the germline V gene, CDR1 is SGHTA and CDR2 is FQGTGA. In DNA, the CDR3 is TGCGCCAGCAGCCAGCCGGGACAGGGGGCGGGAGAGACCCAGTACTTC. It is translated as CASSQPGQGAGETQYF.

V is TRBV7-9 and J is TRBJ2-5; D perhaps matches TRBD2 (6 bases). The CDR3 totals 15 residues. V was pared by 5 bases and J by 7 bases, with 20 bases between. Germline V CDR1 and CDR2: SEHNR, FQNEAQ (reference sequence). As DNA, the CDR3 is TGTGCCAGCAGCAAGGACTATGTGGTCGATAGGACCCAGTACTTC. This encodes CASSKDYVVDRTQYF.

A remark on this clonotype: A single base separates this from a much larger clone, so it may be a read error. This chain connects TRBV20-1 to TRBJ2-7; no definite D call. In germline, CDR1 is DFQATT, CDR2 SNEGSKA (reference sequence). V lost 6 bases to trimming and J lost 2 bases, with 2 bases between them. The CDR3 sequence is 9 residues long. CDR3 nucleotides: TGCAGTGCCGCCTACGAGCAGTACTTC. The encoded protein is CSAAYEQYF.

This clonotype was detected ten times or more. The chain is built from TRBV5-6 and TRBJ1-2; tentatively, D is TRBD1 (6 bases). Trimming took off 0 bases at V and 8 bases at J, with 14 bases between the two ends. This CDR3 has 14 amino acids. Per germline, CDR1 SGHDT and CDR2 YYEEEE. The CDR3 nucleotides read TGTGCCAGCAGCTTGGCCGTGACAGGAGGCGGCTACACCTTC. Protein: CASSLAVTGGGYTF.

This chain joins TRBV10-3 and TRBJ2-6, with 8 bases fitting TRBD1. Germline-derived CDR1 and CDR2 are ENHRY and SYGVKD. CDR3 length: 16 residues. V lost 10 bases, J lost 0 bases, and 8 bases stayed unmatched. CDR3 loop: CATQTGEVSGANVLTF. The CDR3 region has the DNA TGTGCCACCCAGACAGGGGAGGTCTCTGGGGCCAACGTCCTGACTTTC.

This clonotype has just a few counts. This sequence joins TRBV25-1 and TRBJ2-5, with D possibly TRBD1 on 5 matching bases. The germline CDR1 and CDR2 sequences are MGHDK and SYGVNS. This CDR3 is built from 14 residues. Trimming took off 1 base at V and 3 bases at J, with 9 bases between the two ends. The CDR3 reads CASSEFAGKETQYF. In nucleotides, the CDR3 is TGTGCCAGCAGTGAATTTGCAGGGAAAGAGACCCAGTACTTC. The variable domain in full, with the rest retrieved from reference TRBV25-1 and TRBJ2-5, is EADIYQTPRYLVIGTGKKITLECSQTMGHDKMYWYQQDPGMELHLIHYSYGVNSTEKGDLSSESTVSRIRTEHFPLTLESARPSHTSQYLCASSEFAGKETQYFGPGTRLLVL.

The chain uses TRBV29-1 and TRBJ1-2; D gene uncertain. The V end lost 2 bases, the J end lost 0 bases, and 4 bases lay between the germline ends. CDR1 SQVTM and CDR2 ANQGSEA come from the germline V gene. The CDR3 extends over 12 amino acids. The CDR3 DNA sequence: TGCAGCGTTGAAACGCCTAACTATGGCTACACCTTC. It translates to CSVETPNYGYTF. Looking up the rest from reference TRBV29-1 and TRBJ1-2 gives the full variable domain: SAVISQKPSRDICQRGTSLTIQCQVDSQVTMMFWYRQQPGQSLTLIATANQGSEATYESGFVIDKFPISRPNLTFSTLTVSNMSPEDSSIYLCSVETPNYGYTFGSGTRLTVV.

Turning to this clonotype: A much larger clone sits a single nucleotide away, making a read error possible. The chain is built from TRBV10-3 and TRBJ1-2, with 7 nucleotides matching TRBD1. The germline V gene encodes CDR1 ENHRY and CDR2 SYGVKD. Trimming at V came to 6 bases and at J to 5 bases, leaving 12 bases not matched to a gene. The CDR3 covers 15 residues. The CDR3 here is CAISKPRGMGYGYTF. DNA for the CDR3: TGTGCCATCAGCAAACCCAGGGGGATGGGATATGGCTACACCTTC.

This clonotype was found many times. The chain couples TRBV2 to TRBJ1-3; no firm D call. Germline V CDR1 and CDR2: SNHLY, FYNNEI. The CDR3 consists of 14 residues. V was trimmed by 3 bases and J by 4 bases, leaving 10 bases between them. The CDR3 DNA sequence: TGTGCCAGCAGTGAGTTGGTGTCGGGAAACACCATATATTTT. It encodes CASSELVSGNTIYF.

The sample holds a few counts of this clonotype. V is TRBV6-5 and J is TRBJ2-7, with 10 bases aligning to TRBD2. J gave up 3 bases and V 5 bases, and 10 bases lay outside the gene matches. In germline, CDR1 is MNHEY, CDR2 SVGAGI. The CDR3 extends over 16 amino acids. DNA for the CDR3: TGTGCCAGCAGTACCCTCGCCGGGACTAGCGACTACGAGCAGTACTTC. It encodes CASSTLAGTSDYEQYF.

The chain couples TRBV19 to TRBJ1-1; no clear D. V lost 9 bases and J 10 bases, leaving 21 bases between the germline ends. Germline loops: CDR1 LNHDA, CDR2 SQIVND (reference sequence). This CDR3 contains 13 residues. CDR3 DNA: TGTGCCAGCCGGTCCCCTTACAGCGGCGGAGCTTTCTTT. Its protein product is CASRSPYSGGAFF.

The table lists this clonotype with a few counts. CDR3 sequence (DNA): TGCGCCAGCAGCCCCGGGACAACCAACACTGAAGCTTTCTTT. Encoded protein: CASSPGTTNTEAFF. The chain joins TRBV5-1 to TRBJ1-1; D may be TRBD1 (6 bases). Trimming cost V 4 bases and J 2 bases, with 12 bases left between them. The CDR3 is 14 amino acids. Germline CDR1 SGHRS, CDR2 YFSETQ.

The chain uses TRBV5-1 and TRBJ2-3; 14 bases are a match to TRBD2. This CDR3 contains 16 residues. With V trimmed by 2 bases and J by 4 bases, 3 bases remained unmatched. Germline V gives CDR1 SGHRS, CDR2 YFSETQ. CDR3 sequence: CASSFGLAGGADTQYF. The CDR3 nucleotides read TGCGCCAGCAGCTTTGGACTAGCGGGGGGCGCAGATACGCAGTATTTT.